This entry features one TCR beta chain sequence. Its target is unknown. The entry originates in a study of T cell responses to AZD1222 COVID-19 vaccine. As for the study in general: Pooling covered second doses at about 4 or about 12 weeks. Study-wide results and limits: Among vaccine-associated CD4 TCRs, coverage spanned spike, with dominance at 160-218 and 743-854. Spike-specific TCR depth and breadth grew after two AZD1222 doses.

The assay was immunoSEQ multiplex PCR, and TCRdb's table has in-frame clones only and misses some. This repertoire shows some 150,000 clones, 90% found once; its top ten account for roughly 1.9%. Germline CDR1 MNHEY, CDR2 SMNVEV (reference sequence). CDR3 length equals 15 residues. V shed 5 bases and J shed 0 bases, with 13 bases lying between them. Sequenced here: peripheral blood, sampled on day 0 of AZD1222 vaccination. The TCR sequence derives from an adult in good health. The rearrangement joins TRBV27 to TRBJ2-5; D remains ambiguous. This CDR3 reads CASSPRFRYQETQYF. The DNA of the CDR3 is TGTGCCAGCAGTCCCCGTTTCAGATACCAAGAGACCCAGTACTTC.